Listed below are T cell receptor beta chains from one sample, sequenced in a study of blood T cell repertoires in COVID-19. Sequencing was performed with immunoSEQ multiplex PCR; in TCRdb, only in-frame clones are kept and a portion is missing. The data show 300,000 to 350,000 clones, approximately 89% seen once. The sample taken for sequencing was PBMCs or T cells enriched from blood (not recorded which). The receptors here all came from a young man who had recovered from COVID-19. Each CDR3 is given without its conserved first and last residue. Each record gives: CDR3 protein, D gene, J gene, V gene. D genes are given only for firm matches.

ASSDGQGAIDEKLF | TRBD1 | TRBJ1-4 | TRBV2
ASRAPPGTGYEQY | TRBD1 | TRBJ2-7 | TRBV6-5
ASRPPDRGISQPQH | TRBD1 | TRBJ1-5 | TRBV6-4
ASSQTENTDTQY | . | TRBJ2-3 | TRBV5-6
ASSLGRGHSPLH | TRBD1 | TRBJ1-6 | TRBV5-4
ASSFGQGGEQY | TRBD1 | TRBJ2-7 | TRBV12-3/TRBV12-4
ASSAQTSGGYNEQF | TRBD2 | TRBJ2-1 | TRBV5-1
ASSLGGRGYGTEAF | TRBD1 | TRBJ1-1 | TRBV28
ASSPRTGRAKNIQY | TRBD1 | TRBJ2-4 | TRBV19
ASSFTSKAVYQETQY | . | TRBJ2-5 | TRBV5-1
ASSLHGGAYEQY | TRBD2 | TRBJ2-7 | TRBV7-8
AISATGGEPTEAF | TRBD1 | TRBJ1-1 | TRBV10-3
ASSLGGATEAF | . | TRBJ1-1 | TRBV28
ASSHGQAGETQY | TRBD1 | TRBJ2-5 | TRBV5-1
ASRLRGYSNQPQH | . | TRBJ1-5 | TRBV28
ASSLGGSYNEQF | . | TRBJ2-1 | TRBV7-8
SASSSPESEQY | . | TRBJ2-7 | TRBV20-1
AISDPGTSAGTDTQY | TRBD2 | TRBJ2-3 | TRBV10-3
ASSLGGQGWGYGYT | TRBD1 | TRBJ1-2 | TRBV28
ATSGGTGGGYT | TRBD1 | TRBJ1-2 | TRBV24-1
ASSVAGAGVYEQY | TRBD2 | TRBJ2-7 | TRBV9
ASSLDGRGLSEAF | TRBD1 | TRBJ1-1 | TRBV5-1
ASKGDGGYT | . | TRBJ1-2 | TRBV28
ASSRGEKLF | . | TRBJ1-4 | TRBV21-1
ASSLMGGGAYYGYT | . | TRBJ1-2 | TRBV5-6
ASTGTDYYEQY | . | TRBJ2-7 | TRBV5-8
ASSPTAATNEKLF | . | TRBJ1-4 | TRBV6-6
ASSYSDRGLYEQY | TRBD1 | TRBJ2-7 | TRBV6-5
ASSESWSYEQY | . | TRBJ2-7 | TRBV25-1
ASSLYDRDPGY | TRBD1 | TRBJ2-7 | TRBV6-6
ASSYDSRSPNYEQY | . | TRBJ2-7 | TRBV6-5
ASSVNPAADTGELF | . | TRBJ2-2 | TRBV9
AWSLGTGESYGYT | TRBD1 | TRBJ1-2 | TRBV30
ASSLSQQALIDEQY | . | TRBJ2-7 | TRBV28
AWSWGVGTGELF | . | TRBJ2-2 | TRBV30
ASSLGTGGAGSTDTQY | TRBD1 | TRBJ2-3 | TRBV5-1
ASSLSGWKSGELF | . | TRBJ2-2 | TRBV28
AISLKTSGSSEQF | TRBD2 | TRBJ2-1 | TRBV10-3
ASRAGGTDTQY | TRBD2 | TRBJ2-3 | TRBV5-6
ASSEARTGGVLDEQF | TRBD1 | TRBJ2-1 | TRBV2
ASSYKGTGTNTIY | TRBD1 | TRBJ1-3 | TRBV6-5
ASSIAGWETQY | . | TRBJ2-5 | TRBV19
ASTQSGSGANVLT | . | TRBJ2-6 | TRBV5-4
ASKLGWTEAF | . | TRBJ1-1 | TRBV5-8
ASSLAGGFSNQPQH | . | TRBJ1-5 | TRBV7-8
ASSLRPGLAGGRAYNEQF | TRBD2 | TRBJ2-1 | TRBV3-1/TRBV3-2
ASSLNRVIMSETQY | . | TRBJ2-5 | TRBV5-1
ASSQGGRTNYGYT | . | TRBJ1-2 | TRBV4-1
ASSQGTAVNTIY | . | TRBJ1-3 | TRBV3-1/TRBV3-2
ALWDRALRKCYEQY | TRBD1 | TRBJ2-7 | TRBV19
ASSFGTGFQETQY | TRBD1 | TRBJ2-5 | TRBV11-2
ASNAGGSTDTQY | TRBD2 | TRBJ2-3 | TRBV6-5
ASEDSYNEQF | . | TRBJ2-1 | TRBV10-3
ASGSSGGVYNEQF | TRBD2 | TRBJ2-1 | TRBV10-2
ASSVDYSNTGELF | . | TRBJ2-2 | TRBV2
ASSPPAGGDEQY | TRBD1 | TRBJ2-7 | TRBV18